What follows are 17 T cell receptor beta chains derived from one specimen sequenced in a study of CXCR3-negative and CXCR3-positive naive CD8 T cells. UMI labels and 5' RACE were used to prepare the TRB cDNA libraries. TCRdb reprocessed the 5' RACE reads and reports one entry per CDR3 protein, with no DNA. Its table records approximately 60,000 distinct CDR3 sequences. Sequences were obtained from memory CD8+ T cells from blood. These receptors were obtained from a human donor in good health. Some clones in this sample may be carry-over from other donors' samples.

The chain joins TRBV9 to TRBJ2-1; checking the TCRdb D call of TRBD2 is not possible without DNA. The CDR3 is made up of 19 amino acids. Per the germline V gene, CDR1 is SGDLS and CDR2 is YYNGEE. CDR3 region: CASSPPQGLAAYSYNEQFF.

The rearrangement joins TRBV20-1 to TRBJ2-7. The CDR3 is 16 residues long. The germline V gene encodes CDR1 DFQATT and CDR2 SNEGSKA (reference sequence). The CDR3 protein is CSARDVLYSLTYEQYF.

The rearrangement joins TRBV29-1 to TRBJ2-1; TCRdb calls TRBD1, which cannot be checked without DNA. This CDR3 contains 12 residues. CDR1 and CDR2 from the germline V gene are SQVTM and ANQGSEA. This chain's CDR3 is CSETDRDNEQFF.

The CDR3 spells CSVEPRDGSYEQYF. V usage is TRBV29-1 and J usage is TRBJ2-7; TCRdb gives TRBD1 as the D gene, but with no DNA this cannot be confirmed. Germline V gene data show CDR1 as SQVTM and CDR2 as ANQGSEA. CDR3 length: 14 residues.

This chain's CDR3 is CASSRVGNTEAFF. The chain uses TRBV5-1 and TRBJ1-1. CDR1 is SGHRS, CDR2 YFSETQ, per germline. CDR3 size: 13 residues.

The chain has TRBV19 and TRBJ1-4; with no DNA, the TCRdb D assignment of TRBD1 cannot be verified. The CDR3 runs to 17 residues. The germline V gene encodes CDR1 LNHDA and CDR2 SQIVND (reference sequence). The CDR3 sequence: CASSPEAAGQGSEKLFF.

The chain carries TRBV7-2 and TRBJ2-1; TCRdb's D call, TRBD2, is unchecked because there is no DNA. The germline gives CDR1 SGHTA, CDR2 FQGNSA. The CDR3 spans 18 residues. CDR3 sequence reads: CASSPYRGMGRGGDEQFF.

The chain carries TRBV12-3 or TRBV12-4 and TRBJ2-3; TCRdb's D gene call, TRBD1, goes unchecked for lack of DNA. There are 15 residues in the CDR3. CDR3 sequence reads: CASSPRVEITDTQYF.

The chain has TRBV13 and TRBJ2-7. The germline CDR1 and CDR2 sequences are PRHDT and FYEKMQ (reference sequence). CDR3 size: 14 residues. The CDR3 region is CASSLGRGSYEQYF.

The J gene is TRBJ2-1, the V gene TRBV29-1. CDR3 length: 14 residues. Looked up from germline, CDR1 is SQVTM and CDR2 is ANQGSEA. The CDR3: CSVEDRGSYNEQFF.

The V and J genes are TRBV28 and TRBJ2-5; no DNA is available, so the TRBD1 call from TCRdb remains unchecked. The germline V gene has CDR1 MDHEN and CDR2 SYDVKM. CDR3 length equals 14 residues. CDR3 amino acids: CASRAPGGQETQYF.

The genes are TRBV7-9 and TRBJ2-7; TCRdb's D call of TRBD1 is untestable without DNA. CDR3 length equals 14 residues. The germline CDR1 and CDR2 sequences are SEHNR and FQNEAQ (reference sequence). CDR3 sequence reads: CASSPKAAPYEQYF.

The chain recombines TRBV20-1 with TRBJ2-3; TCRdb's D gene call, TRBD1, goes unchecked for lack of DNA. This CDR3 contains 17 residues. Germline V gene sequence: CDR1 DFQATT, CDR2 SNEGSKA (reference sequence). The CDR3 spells CSARDQDDPGDTDTQYF.

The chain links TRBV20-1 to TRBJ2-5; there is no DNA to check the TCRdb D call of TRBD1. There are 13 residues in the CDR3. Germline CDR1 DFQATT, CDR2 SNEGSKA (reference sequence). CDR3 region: CSASEGGKETQYF.

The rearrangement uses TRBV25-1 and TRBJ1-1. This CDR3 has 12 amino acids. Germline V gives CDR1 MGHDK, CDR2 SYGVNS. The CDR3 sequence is CARRVKFFVAFF.

CDR3 protein: CSATDRSFSYNEQFF. The genes are TRBV20-1 and TRBJ2-1. The CDR3 is 15 amino acids. The germline gives CDR1 DFQATT, CDR2 SNEGSKA (reference sequence).

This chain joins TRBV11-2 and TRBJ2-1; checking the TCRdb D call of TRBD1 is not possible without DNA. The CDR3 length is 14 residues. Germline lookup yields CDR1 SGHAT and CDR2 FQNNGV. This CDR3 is CASSPPGVGDEQFF.